This TCR beta chain was profiled in a study of beta chain features in type 1 diabetes. Study-wide results and caveats: For TCRB rearrangement, an influence of HLA type remained unresolved here. TCRB repertoires of naive, central memory and Treg cells appeared more similar among patients than among healthy donors. In all four CD4+ subsets, TCRB CDR3 length was significantly, moderately reduced in type 1 diabetes.

Central memory, naive, regulatory and stem cell-like memory CD4+ cells were sorted by CD45RO/CCR7/CD25/CD127/CD95/CD27. This clone was seen only a few times. Its antigen is as yet unknown. Reverse transcription of all isolated RNA meant that expressed TCRB transcripts were sequenced. Measured with immunoSEQ multiplex PCR; TCRdb has only the in-frame clones, and not every one. The table has about 160,000 clones, approximately 8.4% seen once. Germline V lookup: CDR1 LGHNA, CDR2 YNFKEQ. The CDR3 runs 20 residues. J lost 0 bases, V lost 0 bases, and 10 bases had no gene match. The clonotype originates from a young man with type 1 diabetes. This rearrangement joins TRBV4-2 to TRBJ2-6; TRBD1 agrees at 8 bases. The sample comprised central memory CD4+ T cells from blood. The CDR3 bases are TGTGCCAGCAGCCAAGATCCGGAATACAGGGGGTTCTCTGGGGCCAACGTCCTGACTTTC. Its protein product is CASSQDPEYRGFSGANVLTF.